Sequencing of this TCR beta chain was carried out in a study of T cell repertoires in ileal Crohn's disease. Study as a whole: Biopsies of inflamed ileum from the surgical specimen form M0 samples. Study results and caveats: Endoscopic recurrence occurred in every patient whose clonality exceeded 26.8%.

The data were produced by immunoSEQ multiplex PCR, yet TCRdb's version contains in-frame clones alone and is incomplete. The sample contains about 18,000 clones, around 76% of which appear only once. As regards this clone: Its antigen is unidentified.

Time point reported: inflamed ileum from the surgical specimen. The TCR sequence derives from an adult with Crohn's disease. Sequenced: ileal tissue.

The CDR3 sequence: CASSPAMGGTDTQYF. CDR3 in DNA: TGTGCCAGCAGCCCAGCGATGGGGGGAACAGATACGCAGTATTTT. This chain uses TRBV7-3 with TRBJ2-3; TRBD2 is a possible D gene (6 bases). The V and J ends lost 5 bases and 3 bases respectively, with 15 bases between them. This CDR3 contains 15 residues. Germline V gene sequence: CDR1 SGHTA, CDR2 FQGTGA.